This is a list of T cell receptor beta chains from one sample in a study of blood T cells in healthy people across ages. TCRdb redid the calling of the 5' RACE reads with MiXCR, one entry per CDR3 protein. The repertoire holds around 1.7 million distinct CDR3 sequences, approximately 28% seen once, with roughly 8.2% in the top ten. Sequenced sample: blood. Receptors were obtained from a woman aged 25 to 39 in good health. CDR3s include the opening cysteine and the closing phenylalanine or tryptophan. The D gene is left open where the match is weak. A row's size may be missing; if present it is once, few, many or a size class.

v_call: TRBV6-2/TRBV6-3; clone_size: few; d_call: TRBD2; j_call: TRBJ2-5; cdr3_nt: TGTGCCAGCAGTTATCGGGGACTAGGGGCTGGGACCCAGTACTTC; cdr3_aa: CASSYRGLGAGTQYF
v_call: TRBV4-3; clone_size: few; d_call: .; j_call: TRBJ1-5; cdr3_nt: TGCGCCAGCAGCCAAGTAGAAGGTGCACAGCCCCAGCATTTT; cdr3_aa: CASSQVEGAQPQHF
v_call: TRBV15; clone_size: many; d_call: .; j_call: TRBJ1-2; cdr3_nt: TGTGCCACCAGCAGCCAATCCGGGACATTACATGGCTACACCTTC; cdr3_aa: CATSSQSGTLHGYTF
v_call: TRBV12-3/TRBV12-4; clone_size: .; d_call: TRBD1; j_call: TRBJ2-1; cdr3_nt: TGTGCCAGCACCAAACAGGGGCGAGACAATGAGCAGTTCTTC; cdr3_aa: CASTKQGRDNEQFF
v_call: TRBV6-6; clone_size: .; d_call: .; j_call: TRBJ2-5; cdr3_nt: TGTGCCAGCAGTTACTCGACTAGACAAGAGACCCAGTACTTC; cdr3_aa: CASSYSTRQETQYF
v_call: TRBV3-1; clone_size: few; d_call: TRBD2; j_call: TRBJ2-1; cdr3_nt: TGTGCCAGCAGGTTATCTAGCGGGGGGCGAGGTGAGCAGTTCTTC; cdr3_aa: CASRLSSGGRGEQFF
v_call: TRBV29-1; clone_size: .; d_call: .; j_call: TRBJ2-1; cdr3_nt: TGCAGCGTCGGGAAGCTTCTTTCAATGGATGGGCAGTTCTTC; cdr3_aa: CSVGKLLSMDGQFF
v_call: TRBV10-3; clone_size: .; d_call: TRBD1; j_call: TRBJ2-7; cdr3_nt: TGTGCCATCAGTGTAGGACAGGGGGGAGTCTACGAGCAGTACTTC; cdr3_aa: CAISVGQGGVYEQYF
v_call: TRBV13; clone_size: .; d_call: .; j_call: TRBJ2-1; cdr3_nt: TGTGCCAGCAGCCCCCCACGGCTAGGGCTCTACAATGAGCAGTTCTTC; cdr3_aa: CASSPPRLGLYNEQFF
v_call: TRBV14; clone_size: .; d_call: .; j_call: TRBJ2-7; cdr3_nt: TGTGCCAGCAGCCCCTCCTACAGGGGAGGCTACGAGCAGTACTTC; cdr3_aa: CASSPSYRGGYEQYF
v_call: TRBV27; clone_size: .; d_call: TRBD2; j_call: TRBJ2-7; cdr3_nt: TGTGCCAGCAGTTTGGGGACTAGCGGAGCTAACTACGAGCAGTACTTC; cdr3_aa: CASSLGTSGANYEQYF
v_call: TRBV4-3; clone_size: .; d_call: TRBD1; j_call: TRBJ2-3; cdr3_nt: TGCGCCAGCTTCCGGGACAGGTGGCTTCCTGGCACAGATACGCAGTATTTT; cdr3_aa: CASFRDRWLPGTDTQYF
v_call: TRBV12-5; clone_size: few; d_call: TRBD2; j_call: TRBJ2-3; cdr3_nt: TGTGCTAGTGGTTTGCGGGCGGGGGGGTACACAGATACGCAGTATTTT; cdr3_aa: CASGLRAGGYTDTQYF
v_call: TRBV20-1; clone_size: .; d_call: .; j_call: TRBJ1-5; cdr3_nt: TGCAGTGCTAGAACCCAGGGGCGACGGAACAATCAGCCCCGGCATTTT; cdr3_aa: CSARTQGRRNNQPRHF
v_call: TRBV5-1; clone_size: .; d_call: .; j_call: TRBJ2-2; cdr3_nt: TGCGCCAGCAGCTTGGTTTCAGGATCGAACACCGGGGAACTGTTTTTT; cdr3_aa: CASSLVSGSNTGELFF
v_call: TRBV5-1; clone_size: few; d_call: TRBD2; j_call: TRBJ2-2; cdr3_nt: TGCGCCAGCAGCCCAGGACTAGCGGGAGGCGGGGAGCTGTTTTTT; cdr3_aa: CASSPGLAGGGELFF